This T cell receptor beta chain was identified in a study of tumor T cells in aggressive B-cell lymphoma. V was clipped by 5 bases and J by 2 bases; unmatched bases: 5. Germline CDR1 reads MNHEY; CDR2 reads SVGAGI. There are 15 residues in the CDR3. The data were produced by immunoSEQ multiplex PCR, yet TCRdb's version contains in-frame clones alone and is incomplete. The data show about 2,600 clones, around 90% seen once. The sequencing sample was made of tumor tissue. V gene TRBV6-5 combines with J gene TRBJ2-1, with 8 bases matching TRBD2. This clonotype was sampled from an adult with diffuse large B cell lymphoma. As DNA, the CDR3 is TGTGCCAGCAGTCTTAGCGGGGCTACCTACAATGAGCAGTTCTTC. It codes for CASSLSGATYNEQFF.